The 20 T cell receptor beta chains reported below all come from one sample, sequenced in a study of control samples from healthy donors and cancer patients. Using immunoSEQ multiplex PCR, the repertoire was profiled, and TCRdb retains in-frame clones only, with some absent. This repertoire shows 28,000 or so clones, 82% found once; its top ten account for around 23%. The sequenced sample consisted of PBMCs. These receptors were obtained from a man aged 60-69 years with colorectal cancer.

This clone is a singleton in its sample. CDR3 protein: CASSSPAYEQYV. CDR3 nucleotide sequence: TGTGCCAGCAGCAGCCCCGCCTACGAGCAGTACGTC. The chain links TRBV6-5 to TRBJ2-7; no firm D call. The CDR3 covers 12 residues. Germline loops: CDR1 MNHEY, CDR2 SVGAGI. Trimming left V 6 bases short and J 2 bases short, with 8 bases between.

The gene calls are TRBV4-1 and TRBJ2-3; TRBD2 matches at 12 bases. The CDR3 is 18 amino acids. V lost 1 base and J lost 2; bases outside the gene matches: 7. Germline-derived CDR1 and CDR2 are MGHRA and YSYEKL. CDR3 nucleotides: TGCGCCAGCAGCCAAGGGCGACTAGCGGGGGCCGACACAGATACGCAGTATTTT. This translates into CASSQGRLAGADTDTQYF.

The chain is built from TRBV3-1 (or the pseudogene TRBV3-2) and TRBJ2-7; a weak D match, TRBD2 (6 bases). The CDR3 runs to 14 residues. V was shortened by 10 bases and J by 0 bases, with 16 bases between the two germline ends. Looked up from germline, CDR1 is LGHDT and CDR2 is YNNKEL (reference sequence). As DNA, the CDR3 is TGTGCCACCTCGGTCCGGGGGACCTCCTACGAGCAGTACTTC. It is translated as CATSVRGTSYEQYF.

This clone has more than one count but fewer than ten. CDR3 sequence (DNA): TGTGCCAGGGGGGCCGGGGAGCTGTTTTTT. It codes for CARGAGELFF. V is TRBV2 and J is TRBJ2-2; D assignment may be TRBD1 or TRBD2 (5 bases each). Trimming stripped 9 bases from V and 6 bases from J, with 5 bases between. The CDR3 is made up of 10 amino acids. The germline gives CDR1 SNHLY, CDR2 FYNNEI.

The chain has TRBV6-5 and TRBJ2-1; 13 nucleotides agree with TRBD2. CDR1 is MNHEY and CDR2 is SVGAGI in the germline V gene. The junction had 0 bases not matched to a gene; V was cut back by 8 bases and J by 5 bases. The CDR3 is 13 amino acids. The CDR3 DNA reads TGTGCCAGCGGACTAGCGGGGGACAATGAGCAGTTCTTC. As protein: CASGLAGDNEQFF.

This chain uses TRBV5-4 with TRBJ2-2; D unresolved. The CDR3 loop spans 15 amino acids. Germline V gene sequence: CDR1 SGHNT, CDR2 YYREEE (reference sequence). V dropped 2 bases and J dropped 2 bases, with 10 bases sitting between them. The CDR3 loop reads CASSFKEFNTGELFF. The CDR3 bases are TGTGCCAGCAGCTTCAAGGAATTCAACACCGGGGAGCTGTTTTTT.

This clone is medium-sized. The CDR3 loop is CASSYTGSTNTEAFF. The CDR3 DNA is TGCGCCAGCAGTTATACCGGGAGTACGAACACTGAAGCTTTCTTT. The rearrangement links TRBV4-1 to TRBJ1-1, with unresolved D. Germline assignment: CDR1 MGHRA and CDR2 YSYEKL. Trimming left V 6 bases short and J 1 base short, with 15 bases between. The CDR3 totals 15 residues.

The chain carries TRBV5-1 and TRBJ2-2; D may be TRBD1 (5 bases). V was clipped by 0 bases and J by 1 base, with 10 bases between them. The CDR3 totals 16 residues. The germline V gene encodes CDR1 SGHRS and CDR2 YFSETQ. Here the CDR3 reads CASSLAQTGNTGELFF. DNA of the CDR3: TGCGCCAGCAGCTTGGCCCAAACAGGGAACACCGGGGAGCTGTTTTTT.

A few counts support this clone. The chain is built from TRBV4-1 and TRBJ1-5; possibly TRBD1 for D (5 bases). The V gene's germline CDR1 is MGHRA and CDR2 YSYEKL. The germline V and J ends were trimmed by 4 bases and 3 bases, with 10 bases remaining between them. CDR3 length: 14 amino acids. DNA of the CDR3: TGCGCCAGCAGCCCGAACAGGTTCAATCAGCCCCAGCATTTT. Translation: CASSPNRFNQPQHF.

The chain combines TRBV2 with TRBJ1-2, with D possibly being TRBD1 (6 bases). There are 15 residues in the CDR3. Germline-derived CDR1 and CDR2 are SNHLY and FYNNEI. V was pared by 2 bases and J by 6 bases, with 16 bases between. CDR3 protein: CASSEFGGRVDGYTF. CDR3 in DNA: TGTGCCAGCAGTGAATTCGGGGGCAGGGTGGATGGCTACACCTTC.

Judged by abundance, this clone is medium-sized. This chain uses TRBV24-1 with TRBJ1-3; D uncertain. Germline assignment: CDR1 KGHDR and CDR2 SFDVKD. CDR3 length equals 15 residues. Trimming cost V 2 bases and J 5 bases, with 12 bases left between them. CDR3 loop: CATSDSGLGRNTIYF. CDR3 sequence (DNA): TGTGCCACCAGTGATTCCGGACTGGGGAGAAACACCATATATTTT.

J is TRBJ1-6 and V is TRBV25-1; no clear D gene. The V end lost 8 bases, the J end lost 7 bases, and 12 bases lay between the germline ends. The CDR3 loop spans 13 amino acids. Germline lookup yields CDR1 MGHDK and CDR2 SYGVNS. CDR3 DNA: TGTGCCAGCTGGGGAGGTGGGAATTCACCCCTCCACTTT. This encodes CASWGGGNSPLHF.

In this sample, this clone turned up a few times. The chain uses TRBV19 and TRBJ1-4; 10 nucleotides agree with TRBD1. J was trimmed by 3 bases and V by 8 bases; bases with no gene match: 6. The CDR3 length is 15 residues. Looked up from germline, CDR1 is LNHDA and CDR2 is SQIVND (reference sequence). The CDR3 DNA follows: TGTGCCAGTCGTGACAGGGGGCTTTCTAATGAAAAACTGTTTTTT. Translated, it gives CASRDRGLSNEKLFF.

The CDR3 loop is CASSLAVPAGNEQFF. Written as DNA, the CDR3 is TGTGCCAGCAGCTTAGCGGTCCCGGCGGGCAATGAGCAGTTCTTC. The chain joins TRBV7-9 to TRBJ2-1, with D perhaps matching TRBD2 (5 bases). Per the germline V gene, CDR1 is SEHNR and CDR2 is FQNEAQ (reference sequence). V was cut by 0 bases and J by 6 bases, with 12 bases left in between. The CDR3 totals 15 residues.

The rearrangement links TRBV3-1 (or the pseudogene TRBV3-2) to TRBJ2-1; D perhaps matches TRBD2 (5 bases). The CDR3 spans 11 residues. The ends were cut back, 9 bases at V and 10 bases at J, with 13 bases in the middle. CDR1 and CDR2 from the germline V gene are LGHDT and YNNKEL (reference sequence). The CDR3 spells CASRAGQEQFF. The CDR3 DNA follows: TGTGCCAGTAGGGCGGGCCAGGAGCAGTTCTTC.

The chain has TRBV9 and TRBJ1-1; possibly TRBD1 for D (5 bases). The CDR3 consists of 14 residues. Germline-derived CDR1 and CDR2 are SGDLS and YYNGEE. Trimming cost V 4 bases and J 1 base, with 11 bases left between them. Here the CDR3 DNA reads TGTGCCAGCAGCCCGAATACAGGGAACACTGAAGCTTTCTTT. Amino acid sequence: CASSPNTGNTEAFF.

This clone was detected only a few times. The rearrangement uses TRBV4-1 and TRBJ2-7; 8 nucleotides match TRBD1. V lost 5 bases, J lost 2 bases, and 11 bases stayed unmatched. This CDR3 is built from 16 residues. Germline V lookup: CDR1 MGHRA, CDR2 YSYEKL. As DNA, the CDR3 is TGCGCCAGCAGCTCATTAACAGGGGGTTATCCCTACGAGCAGTACTTC. Translated, it gives CASSSLTGGYPYEQYF.

This rearrangement joins TRBV3-1 (or the pseudogene TRBV3-2) to TRBJ2-7; D gene ambiguous. Trimming took 2 bases from V and 3 from J, leaving 17 bases between them. Per germline, CDR1 LGHDT and CDR2 YNNKEL (reference sequence). This CDR3 spans 16 amino acids. The CDR3 region is CASSQMGGQSRYEQYV. CDR3 bases: TGTGCCAGCAGCCAAATGGGTGGGCAGAGCCGCTACGAGCAGTACGTC.

The gene calls are TRBV10-3 and TRBJ2-3; D possibly corresponds to TRBD1 (6 bases). Between the trimmed V and J ends, which lost 4 bases and 4 bases, there was a span of 12 bases. The germline V gene has CDR1 ENHRY and CDR2 SYGVKD. CDR3 length equals 14 residues. The CDR3 sequence is CAISGGPGADTQYF. The CDR3 nucleotides read TGTGCCATCAGTGGGGGGCCTGGCGCAGATACGCAGTATTTT.

This rearrangement joins TRBV5-1 to TRBJ2-5; 11 bases are shared with TRBD1. The germline CDR1 and CDR2 sequences are SGHRS and YFSETQ. The CDR3 loop spans 16 amino acids. V shed 4 bases and J 3 bases; nucleotides not matched to a gene: 8. This chain's CDR3 is CASSLGTGGREETQYF. The CDR3 DNA is TGCGCCAGCAGCCTGGGGACAGGGGGGAGGGAAGAGACCCAGTACTTC.